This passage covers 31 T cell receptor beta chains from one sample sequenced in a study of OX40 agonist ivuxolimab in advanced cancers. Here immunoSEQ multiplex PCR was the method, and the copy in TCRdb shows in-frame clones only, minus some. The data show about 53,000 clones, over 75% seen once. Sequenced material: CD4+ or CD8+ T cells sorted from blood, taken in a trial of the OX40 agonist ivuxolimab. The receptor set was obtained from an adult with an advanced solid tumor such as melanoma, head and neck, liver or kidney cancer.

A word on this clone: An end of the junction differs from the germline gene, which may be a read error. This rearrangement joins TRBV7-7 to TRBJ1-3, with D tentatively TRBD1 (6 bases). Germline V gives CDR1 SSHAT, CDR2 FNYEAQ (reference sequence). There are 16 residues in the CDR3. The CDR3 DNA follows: TGTGCTAGCAGCTTAGCGGAACAGGGAAACGGAAACACCATATATTTT. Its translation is CASSLAEQGNGNTIYF.

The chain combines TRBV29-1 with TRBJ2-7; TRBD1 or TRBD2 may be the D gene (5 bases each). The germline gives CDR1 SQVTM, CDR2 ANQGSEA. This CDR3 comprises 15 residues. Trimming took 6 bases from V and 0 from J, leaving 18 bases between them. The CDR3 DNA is TGCAGCGTCGGGACGCCCGAGAGGGGCTCCTACGAGCAGTACTTC. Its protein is CSVGTPERGSYEQYF.

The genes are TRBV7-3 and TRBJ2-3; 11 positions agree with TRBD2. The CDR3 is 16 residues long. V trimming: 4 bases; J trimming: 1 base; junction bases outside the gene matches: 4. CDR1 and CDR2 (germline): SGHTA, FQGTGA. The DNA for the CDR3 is TGTGCCAGCAGCTCCGGGACTAGCGGAGGCACAGATACGCAGTATTTT. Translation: CASSSGTSGGTDTQYF.

The CDR3 loop reads CSVESEASTDTQYF. DNA of the CDR3: TGCAGCGTTGAATCTGAGGCTAGCACAGATACGCAGTATTTT. J is TRBJ2-3 and V is TRBV29-1; D unclear. The CDR3 loop spans 14 amino acids. Between the trimmed V and J ends, which lost 2 bases and 0 bases, there was a span of 9 bases. Per the germline V gene, CDR1 is SQVTM and CDR2 is ANQGSEA.

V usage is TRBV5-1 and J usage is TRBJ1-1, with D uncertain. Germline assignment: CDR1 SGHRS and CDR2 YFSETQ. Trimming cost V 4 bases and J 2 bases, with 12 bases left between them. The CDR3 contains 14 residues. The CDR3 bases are TGCGCCAGCAGCCCCGATCGGCCCAACACTGAAGCTTTCTTT. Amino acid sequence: CASSPDRPNTEAFF.

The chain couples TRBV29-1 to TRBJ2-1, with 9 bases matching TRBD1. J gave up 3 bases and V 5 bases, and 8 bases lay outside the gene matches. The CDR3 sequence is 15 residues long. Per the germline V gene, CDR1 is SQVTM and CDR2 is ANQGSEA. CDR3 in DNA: TGCAGCGTTCGTGGGGGACAGGGCAGCTACAATGAGCAGTTCTTC. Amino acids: CSVRGGQGSYNEQFF.

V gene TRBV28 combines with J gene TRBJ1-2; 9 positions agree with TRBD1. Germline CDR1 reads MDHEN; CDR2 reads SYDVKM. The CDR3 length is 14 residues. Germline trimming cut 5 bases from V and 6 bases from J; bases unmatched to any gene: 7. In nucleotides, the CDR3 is TGTGCCAGCAGTCCGGGACAGGGAGGCGATGGCTACACCTTC. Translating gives CASSPGQGGDGYTF.

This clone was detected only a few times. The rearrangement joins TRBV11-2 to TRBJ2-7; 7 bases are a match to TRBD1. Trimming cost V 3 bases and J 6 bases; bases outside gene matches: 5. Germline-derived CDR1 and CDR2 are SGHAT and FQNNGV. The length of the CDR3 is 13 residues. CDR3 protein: CASSLQGVGEQYF. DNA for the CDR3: TGTGCCAGCAGCTTGCAGGGGGTCGGCGAGCAGTACTTC.

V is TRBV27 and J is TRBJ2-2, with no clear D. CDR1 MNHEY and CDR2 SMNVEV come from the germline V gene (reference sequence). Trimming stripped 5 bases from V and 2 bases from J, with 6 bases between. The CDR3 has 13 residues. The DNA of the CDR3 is TGTGCCAGCAGTCCCCTCAACACCGGGGAGCTGTTTTTT. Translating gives CASSPLNTGELFF.

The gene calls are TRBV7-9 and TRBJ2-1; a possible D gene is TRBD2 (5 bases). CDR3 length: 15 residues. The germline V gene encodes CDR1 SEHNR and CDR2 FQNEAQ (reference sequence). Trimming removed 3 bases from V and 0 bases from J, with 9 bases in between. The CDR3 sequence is CASSLSGYSYNEQFF. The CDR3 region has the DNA TGTGCCAGCAGCTTGAGCGGCTACTCCTACAATGAGCAGTTCTTC.

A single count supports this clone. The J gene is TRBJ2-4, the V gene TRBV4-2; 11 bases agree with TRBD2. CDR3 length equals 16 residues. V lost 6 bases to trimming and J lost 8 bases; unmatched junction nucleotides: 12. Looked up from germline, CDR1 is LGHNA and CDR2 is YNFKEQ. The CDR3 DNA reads TGTGCCAGCAGTGCTATAGCGGGAGGGCCTGGGGACATTCAGTACTTC. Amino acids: CASSAIAGGPGDIQYF.

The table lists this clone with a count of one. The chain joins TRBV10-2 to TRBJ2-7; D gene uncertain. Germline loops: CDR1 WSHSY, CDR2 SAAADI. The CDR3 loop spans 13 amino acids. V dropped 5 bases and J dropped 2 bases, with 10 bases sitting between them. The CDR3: CASSRPQTYEQYF. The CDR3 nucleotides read TGCGCCAGCAGTCGACCCCAAACCTACGAGCAGTACTTC.

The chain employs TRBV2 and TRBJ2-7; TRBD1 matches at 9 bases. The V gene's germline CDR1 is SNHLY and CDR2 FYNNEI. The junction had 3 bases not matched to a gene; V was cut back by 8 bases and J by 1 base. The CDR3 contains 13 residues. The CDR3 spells CASVGTGSYEQYF. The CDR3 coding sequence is TGTGCCAGCGTAGGGACAGGGTCCTACGAGCAGTACTTC.

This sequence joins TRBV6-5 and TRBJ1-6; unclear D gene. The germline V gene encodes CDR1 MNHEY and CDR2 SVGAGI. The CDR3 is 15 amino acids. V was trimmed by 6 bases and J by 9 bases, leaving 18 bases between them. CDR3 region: CASSPMGRAGSPLHF. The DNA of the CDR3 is TGTGCCAGCAGCCCCATGGGGAGGGCTGGTTCACCCCTCCACTTT.

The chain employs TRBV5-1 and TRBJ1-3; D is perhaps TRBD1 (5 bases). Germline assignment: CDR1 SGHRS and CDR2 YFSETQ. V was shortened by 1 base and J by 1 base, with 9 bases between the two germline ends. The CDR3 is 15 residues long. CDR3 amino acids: CASSLFRDSGNTIYF. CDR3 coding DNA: TGCGCCAGCAGCTTGTTCAGGGATTCTGGAAACACCATATATTTT.

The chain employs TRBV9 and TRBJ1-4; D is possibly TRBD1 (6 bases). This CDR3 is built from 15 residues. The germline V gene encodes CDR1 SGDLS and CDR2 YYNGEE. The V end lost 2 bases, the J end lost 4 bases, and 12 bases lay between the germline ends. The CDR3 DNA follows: TGTGCCAGCAGCGTGTATGGACAGAATAATGAAAAACTGTTTTTT. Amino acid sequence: CASSVYGQNNEKLFF.

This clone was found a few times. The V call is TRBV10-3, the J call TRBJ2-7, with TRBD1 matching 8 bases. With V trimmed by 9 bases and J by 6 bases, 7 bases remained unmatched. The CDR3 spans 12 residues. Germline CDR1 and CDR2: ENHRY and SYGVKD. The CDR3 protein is CAIGGTGGEQYF. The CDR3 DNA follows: TGTGCCATAGGCGGGACAGGCGGCGAGCAGTACTTC.

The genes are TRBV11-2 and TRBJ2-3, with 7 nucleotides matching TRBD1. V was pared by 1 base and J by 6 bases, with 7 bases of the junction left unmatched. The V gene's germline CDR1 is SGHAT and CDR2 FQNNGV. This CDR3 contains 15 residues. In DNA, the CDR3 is TGTGCCAGCAGCTTAGTTCCGGGACAGACGGATACGCAGTATTTT. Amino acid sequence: CASSLVPGQTDTQYF.

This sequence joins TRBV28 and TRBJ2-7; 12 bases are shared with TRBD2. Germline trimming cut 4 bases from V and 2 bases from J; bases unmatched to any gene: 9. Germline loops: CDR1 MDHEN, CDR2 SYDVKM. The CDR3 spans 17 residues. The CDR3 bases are TGTGCCAGCAGTTCCCCCACATCTAGCGGGAGGGCCTACGAGCAGTACTTC. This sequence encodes CASSSPTSSGRAYEQYF. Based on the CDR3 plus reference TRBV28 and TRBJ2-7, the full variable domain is DVKVTQSSRYLVKRTGEKVFLECVQDMDHENMFWYRQDPGLGLRLIYFSYDVKMKEKGDIPEGYSVSREKKERFSLILESASTNQTSMYLCASSSPTSSGRAYEQYFGPGTRLTVT.

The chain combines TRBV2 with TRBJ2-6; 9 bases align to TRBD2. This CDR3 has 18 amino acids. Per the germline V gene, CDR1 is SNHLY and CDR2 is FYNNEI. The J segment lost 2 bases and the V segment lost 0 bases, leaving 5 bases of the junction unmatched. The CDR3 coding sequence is TGTGCCAGCAGTGAAGCGAAGGTAGCGGGAGCTGGGGCCAACGTCCTGACTTTC. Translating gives CASSEAKVAGAGANVLTF. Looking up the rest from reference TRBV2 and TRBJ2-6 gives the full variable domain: EPEVTQTPSHQVTQMGQEVILRCVPISNHLYFYWYRQILGQKVEFLVSFYNNEISEKSEIFDDQFSVERPDGSNFTLKIRSTKLEDSAMYFCASSEAKVAGAGANVLTFGAGSRLTVL.

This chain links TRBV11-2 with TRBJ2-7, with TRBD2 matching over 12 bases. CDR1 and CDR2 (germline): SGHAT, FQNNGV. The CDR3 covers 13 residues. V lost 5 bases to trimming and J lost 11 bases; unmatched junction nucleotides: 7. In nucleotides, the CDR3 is TGTGCCAGCAGCCTAGGACTAGCGGGAAAGAAGTACTTC. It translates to CASSLGLAGKKYF.

The CDR3 DNA is TGTGCCAGCAGCTTAGCTAAGACCTATGGCTACACCTTC. Translation: CASSLAKTYGYTF. The V and J genes are TRBV7-2 and TRBJ1-2; no clear D. Trimming took off 0 bases at V and 4 bases at J, with 6 bases between the two ends. This CDR3 has 13 amino acids. Germline V gene data show CDR1 as SGHTA and CDR2 as FQGNSA. Combining the CDR3 with reference TRBV7-2 and TRBJ1-2 gives the whole variable domain GAGVSQSPSNKVTEKGKDVELRCDPISGHTALYWYRQSLGQGLEFLIYFQGNSAPDKSGLPSDRFSAERTGGSVSTLTIQRTQQEDSAVYLCASSLAKTYGYTFGSGTRLTVV.

The CDR3 reads CASSYSGEGSEKLFF. Written as DNA, the CDR3 is TGTGCCAGCAGTTACTCGGGGGAGGGTAGTGAAAAACTGTTTTTT. This sequence joins TRBV6-5 and TRBJ1-4, with a tentative D call TRBD1 (5 bases). Germline values: CDR1 MNHEY, CDR2 SVGAGI. The CDR3 is 15 amino acids. V dropped 0 bases and J dropped 7 bases, with 12 bases sitting between them.

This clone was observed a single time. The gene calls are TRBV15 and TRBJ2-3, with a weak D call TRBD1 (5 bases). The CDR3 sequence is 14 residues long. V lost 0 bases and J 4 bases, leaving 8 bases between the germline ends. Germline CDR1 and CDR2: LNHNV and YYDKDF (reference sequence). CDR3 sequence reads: CATSRDRAPDTQYF. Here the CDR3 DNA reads TGTGCCACCAGCAGAGACAGGGCCCCAGATACGCAGTATTTT.

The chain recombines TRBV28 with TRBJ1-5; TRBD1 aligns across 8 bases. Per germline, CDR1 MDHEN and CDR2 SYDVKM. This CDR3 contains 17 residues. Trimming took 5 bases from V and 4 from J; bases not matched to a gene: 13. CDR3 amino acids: CASSQTNGQGLNQPQHF. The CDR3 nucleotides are TGTGCCAGCAGTCAGACAAACGGACAGGGACTTAATCAGCCCCAGCATTTT.

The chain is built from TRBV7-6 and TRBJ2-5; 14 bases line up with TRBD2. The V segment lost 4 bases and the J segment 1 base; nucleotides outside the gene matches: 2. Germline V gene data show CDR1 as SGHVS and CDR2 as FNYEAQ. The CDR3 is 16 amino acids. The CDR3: CASSYGLAGGQETQYF. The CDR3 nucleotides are TGTGCCAGCAGCTATGGACTAGCGGGGGGCCAAGAGACCCAGTACTTC.

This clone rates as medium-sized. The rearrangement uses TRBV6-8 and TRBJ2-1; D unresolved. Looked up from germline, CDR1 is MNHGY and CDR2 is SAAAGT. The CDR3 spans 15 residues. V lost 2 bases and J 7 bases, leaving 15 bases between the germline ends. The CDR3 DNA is TGTGCCAGCAGTTACCCCCTACTATCTTGGAATGAGCAGTTCTTC. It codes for CASSYPLLSWNEQFF.

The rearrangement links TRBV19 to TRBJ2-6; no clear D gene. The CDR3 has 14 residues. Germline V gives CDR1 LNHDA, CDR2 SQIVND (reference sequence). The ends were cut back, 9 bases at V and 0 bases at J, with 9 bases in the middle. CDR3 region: CASSYISGANVLTF. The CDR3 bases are TGTGCCAGCAGTTATATCTCTGGGGCCAACGTCCTGACTTTC. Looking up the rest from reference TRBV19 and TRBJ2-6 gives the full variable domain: DGGITQSPKYLFRKEGQNVTLSCEQNLNHDAMYWYRQDPGQGLRLIYYSQIVNDFQKGDIAEGYSVSREKKESFPLTVTSAQKNPTAFYLCASSYISGANVLTFGAGSRLTVL.

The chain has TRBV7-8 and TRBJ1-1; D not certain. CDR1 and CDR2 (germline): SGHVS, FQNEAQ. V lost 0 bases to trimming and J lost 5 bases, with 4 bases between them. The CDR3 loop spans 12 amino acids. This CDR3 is CASSLAKTEAFF. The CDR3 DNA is TGTGCCAGCAGCTTAGCCAAAACTGAAGCTTTCTTT.

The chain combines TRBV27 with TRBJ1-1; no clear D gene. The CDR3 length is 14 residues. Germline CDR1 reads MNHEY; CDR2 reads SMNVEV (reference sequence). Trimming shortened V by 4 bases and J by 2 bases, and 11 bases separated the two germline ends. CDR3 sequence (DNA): TGTGCCAGCAGTTATAGCGGAGGTAACACTGAAGCTTTCTTT. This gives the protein CASSYSGGNTEAFF.

The CDR3 here is CASKLAGDTGELFF. The CDR3 nucleotides are TGTGCCAGCAAGTTAGCGGGAGACACCGGGGAGCTGTTTTTT. The V and J genes are TRBV7-9 and TRBJ2-2; the match to TRBD2 covers 9 bases. This CDR3 region has 14 residues. V lost 7 bases and J lost 3; bases outside the gene matches: 3. CDR1 is SEHNR and CDR2 is FQNEAQ in the germline V gene (reference sequence).